This T cell receptor (beta chain) was captured in a study of blood T cell repertoires in COVID-19. Study information: From the United States, Italy and Spain came samples of acute and convalescent COVID-19. T cells, B-cell-depleted T cells, or PBMCs provided the cDNA or gDNA that served as material.

This clone was seen only once. The CDR3 has 15 amino acids. With V trimmed by 4 bases and J by 0 bases, 4 bases remained unmatched. Per germline, CDR1 SGDLS and CDR2 YYNGEE. In the study's own analysis: Reference gene primer amplification gave estimated nucleated cell counts. The protocol was immunoSEQ multiplex PCR, while the TCRdb copy is restricted to in-frame clones and leaves out a portion. V and J calls plus clone size are reproduced from that table; the DNA served to infer D and trimming. The data hold about 220,000 clones, with approximately 84% observed a single time. The specimen sequenced was peripheral blood. This TCR was recovered from a middle-aged man with active or convalescent COVID-19. This rearrangement joins TRBV9 to TRBJ1-3; 7 positions match TRBD1. CDR3 amino acids: CASSPGDSSGNTIYF. The DNA for the CDR3 is TGTGCCAGCAGCCCCGGGGACAGCTCTGGAAACACCATATATTTT.